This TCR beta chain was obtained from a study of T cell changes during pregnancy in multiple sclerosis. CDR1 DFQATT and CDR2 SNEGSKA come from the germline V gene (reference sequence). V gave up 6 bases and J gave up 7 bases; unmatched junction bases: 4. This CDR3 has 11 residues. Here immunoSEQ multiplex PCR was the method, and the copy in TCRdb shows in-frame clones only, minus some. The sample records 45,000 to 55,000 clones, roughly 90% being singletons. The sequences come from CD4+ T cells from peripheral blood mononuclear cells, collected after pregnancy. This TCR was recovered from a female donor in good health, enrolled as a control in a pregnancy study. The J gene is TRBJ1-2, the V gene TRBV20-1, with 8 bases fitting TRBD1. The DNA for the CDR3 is TGCAGTGCCACGGGACAGGTTGGCTACACCTTC. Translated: CSATGQVGYTF.